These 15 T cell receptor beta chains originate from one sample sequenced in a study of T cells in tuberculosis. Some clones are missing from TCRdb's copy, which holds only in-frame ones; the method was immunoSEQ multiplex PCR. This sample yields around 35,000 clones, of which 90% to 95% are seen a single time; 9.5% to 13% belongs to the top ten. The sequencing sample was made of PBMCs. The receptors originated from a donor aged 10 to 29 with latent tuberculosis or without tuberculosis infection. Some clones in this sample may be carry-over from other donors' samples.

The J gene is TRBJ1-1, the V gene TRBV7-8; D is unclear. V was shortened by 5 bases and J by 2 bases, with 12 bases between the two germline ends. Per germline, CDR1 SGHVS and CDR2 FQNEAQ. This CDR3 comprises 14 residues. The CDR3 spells CASSPFVSNTEAFF. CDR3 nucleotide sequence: TGTGCCAGCAGCCCTTTTGTGTCCAACACTGAAGCTTTCTTT. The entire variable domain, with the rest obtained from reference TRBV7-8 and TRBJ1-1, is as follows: GAGVSQSPRYKVAKRGQDVALRCDPISGHVSLFWYQQALGQGPEFLTYFQNEAQLDKSGLPSDRFFAERPEGSVSTLKIQRTQQEDSAVYLCASSPFVSNTEAFFGQGTRLTVV.

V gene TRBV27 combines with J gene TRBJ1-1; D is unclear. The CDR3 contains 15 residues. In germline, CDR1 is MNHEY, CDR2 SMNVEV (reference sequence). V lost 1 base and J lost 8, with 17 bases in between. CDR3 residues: CASSLLSGPPAEAFF. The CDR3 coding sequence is TGTGCCAGCAGTTTATTGAGCGGGCCGCCCGCCGAAGCTTTCTTT.

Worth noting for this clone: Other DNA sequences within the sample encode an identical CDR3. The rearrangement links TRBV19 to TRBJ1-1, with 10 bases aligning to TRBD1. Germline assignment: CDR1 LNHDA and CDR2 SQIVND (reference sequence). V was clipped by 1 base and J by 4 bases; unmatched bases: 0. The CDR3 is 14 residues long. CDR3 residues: CASSIGTGGTEAFF. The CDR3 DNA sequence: TGTGCCAGTAGTATAGGGACAGGGGGCACTGAAGCTTTCTTT.

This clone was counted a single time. The CDR3 sequence: CASHLAGGTGELFF. The CDR3, as DNA: TGTGCCAGCCACCTAGCGGGGGGCACCGGGGAGCTGTTTTTT. The rearrangement joins TRBV27 to TRBJ2-2, with 11 nucleotides matching TRBD2. Germline trimming cut 8 bases from V and 4 bases from J; bases unmatched to any gene: 3. This CDR3 region has 14 residues. CDR1 MNHEY and CDR2 SMNVEV come from the germline V gene (reference sequence).

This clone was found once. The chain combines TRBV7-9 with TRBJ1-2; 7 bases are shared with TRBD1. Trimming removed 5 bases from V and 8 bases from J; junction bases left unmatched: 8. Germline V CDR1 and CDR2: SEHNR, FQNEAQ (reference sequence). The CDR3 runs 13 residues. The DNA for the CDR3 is TGTGCCAGCAGCCCACAGGGGAGAAGGGGCTACACCTTC. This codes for CASSPQGRRGYTF.

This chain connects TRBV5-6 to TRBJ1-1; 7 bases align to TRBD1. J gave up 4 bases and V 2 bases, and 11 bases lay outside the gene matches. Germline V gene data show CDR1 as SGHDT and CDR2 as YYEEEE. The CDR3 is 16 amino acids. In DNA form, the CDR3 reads TGTGCCAGCAGCTTTTTTAGTGGGAAGGGGGCCACTGAAGCTTTCTTT. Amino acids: CASSFFSGKGATEAFF.

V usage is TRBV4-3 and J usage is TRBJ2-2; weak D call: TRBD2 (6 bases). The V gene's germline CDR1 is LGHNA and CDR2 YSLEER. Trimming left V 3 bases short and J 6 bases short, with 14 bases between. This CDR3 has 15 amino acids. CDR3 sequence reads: CASSQGEVTSGELFF. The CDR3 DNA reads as TGCGCCAGCAGCCAGGGGGAGGTAACCTCCGGGGAGCTGTTTTTT.

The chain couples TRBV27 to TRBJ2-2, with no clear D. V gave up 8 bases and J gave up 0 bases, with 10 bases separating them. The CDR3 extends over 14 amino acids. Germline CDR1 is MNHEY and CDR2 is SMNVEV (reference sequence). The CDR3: CASSYFANTGELFF. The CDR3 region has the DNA TGTGCCAGCTCTTACTTCGCGAACACCGGGGAGCTGTTTTTT.

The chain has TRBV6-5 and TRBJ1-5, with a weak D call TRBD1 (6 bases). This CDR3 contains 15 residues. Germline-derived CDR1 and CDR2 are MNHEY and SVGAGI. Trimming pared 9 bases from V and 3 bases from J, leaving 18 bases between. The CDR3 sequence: CASCPFLGANQPQHF. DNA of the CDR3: TGTGCCAGTTGCCCCTTTTTGGGGGCCAATCAGCCCCAGCATTTT.

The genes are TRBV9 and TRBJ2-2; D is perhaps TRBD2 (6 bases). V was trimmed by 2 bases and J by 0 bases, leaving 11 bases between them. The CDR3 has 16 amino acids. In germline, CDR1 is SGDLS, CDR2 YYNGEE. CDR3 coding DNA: TGTGCCAGCAGCGTTGGGACTGCGACGAACACCGGGGAGCTGTTTTTT. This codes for CASSVGTATNTGELFF.

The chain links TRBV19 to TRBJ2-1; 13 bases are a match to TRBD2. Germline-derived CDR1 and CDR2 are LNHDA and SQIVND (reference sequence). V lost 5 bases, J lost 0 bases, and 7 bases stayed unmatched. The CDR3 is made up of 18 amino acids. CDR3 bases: TGTGCCAGTAGTGGCGGGACTAGCGGGGTAAGCTCCTACAATGAGCAGTTCTTC. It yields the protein CASSGGTSGVSSYNEQFF.

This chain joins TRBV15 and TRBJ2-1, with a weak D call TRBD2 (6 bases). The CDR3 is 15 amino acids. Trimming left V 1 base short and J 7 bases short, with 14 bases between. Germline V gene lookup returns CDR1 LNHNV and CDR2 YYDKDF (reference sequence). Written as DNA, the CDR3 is TGTGCCACCAGCAGAGGTGCGGGGCGCGGAAATGAGCAGTTCTTC. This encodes CATSRGAGRGNEQFF.

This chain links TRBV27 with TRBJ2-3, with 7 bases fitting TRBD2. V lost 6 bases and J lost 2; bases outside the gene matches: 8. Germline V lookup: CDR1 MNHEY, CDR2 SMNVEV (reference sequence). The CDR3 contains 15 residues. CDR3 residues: CASSPRAGVTDTQYF. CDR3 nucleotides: TGTGCCAGCAGCCCGCGTGCGGGGGTCACAGATACGCAGTATTTT.

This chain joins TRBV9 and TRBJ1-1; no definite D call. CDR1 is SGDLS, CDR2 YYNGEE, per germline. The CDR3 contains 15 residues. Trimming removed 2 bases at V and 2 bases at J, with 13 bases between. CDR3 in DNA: TGTGCCAGCAGCGTTAGCCACGTACTTAACACTGAAGCTTTCTTT. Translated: CASSVSHVLNTEAFF.

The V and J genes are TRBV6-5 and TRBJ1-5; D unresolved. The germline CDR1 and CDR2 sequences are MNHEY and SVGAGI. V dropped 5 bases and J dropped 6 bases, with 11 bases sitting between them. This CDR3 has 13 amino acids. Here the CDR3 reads CASSLGGVQPQHF. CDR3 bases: TGTGCCAGCAGTCTCGGCGGGGTTCAGCCCCAGCATTTT.